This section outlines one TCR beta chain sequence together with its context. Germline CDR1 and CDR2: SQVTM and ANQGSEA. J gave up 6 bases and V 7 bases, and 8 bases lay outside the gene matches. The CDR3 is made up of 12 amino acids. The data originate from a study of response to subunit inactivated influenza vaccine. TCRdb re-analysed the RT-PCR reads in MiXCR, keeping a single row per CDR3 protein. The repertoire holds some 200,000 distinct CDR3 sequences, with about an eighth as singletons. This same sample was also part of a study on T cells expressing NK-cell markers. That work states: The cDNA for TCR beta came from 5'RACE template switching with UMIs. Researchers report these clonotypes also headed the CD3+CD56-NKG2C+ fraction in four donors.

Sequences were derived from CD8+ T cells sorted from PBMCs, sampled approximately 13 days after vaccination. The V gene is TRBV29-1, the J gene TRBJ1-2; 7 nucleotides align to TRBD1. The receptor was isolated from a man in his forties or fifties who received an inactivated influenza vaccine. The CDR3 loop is CSAPRGGNGYTF. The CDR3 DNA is TGCAGCGCACCCAGGGGGGGGAATGGCTACACCTTC.